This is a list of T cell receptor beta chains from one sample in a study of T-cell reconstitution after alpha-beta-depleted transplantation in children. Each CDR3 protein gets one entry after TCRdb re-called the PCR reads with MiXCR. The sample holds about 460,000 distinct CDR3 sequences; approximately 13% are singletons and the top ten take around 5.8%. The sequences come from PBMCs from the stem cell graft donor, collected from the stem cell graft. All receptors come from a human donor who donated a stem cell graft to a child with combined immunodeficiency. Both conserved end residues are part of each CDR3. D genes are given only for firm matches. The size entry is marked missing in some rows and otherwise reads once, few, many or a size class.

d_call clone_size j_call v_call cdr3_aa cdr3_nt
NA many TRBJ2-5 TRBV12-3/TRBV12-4 CASSFMETQYF TGTGCCAGCAGTTTTATGGAGACCCAGTACTTC
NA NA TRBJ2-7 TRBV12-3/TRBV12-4 CASSFRFSRGSYEQYF TGTGCCAGCAGTTTTCGGTTTTCGAGGGGGTCCTACGAGCAGTACTTC
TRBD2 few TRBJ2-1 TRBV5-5 CASSFGLAGVNEQFF TGTGCCAGCAGCTTTGGACTAGCAGGGGTCAATGAGCAGTTCTTC
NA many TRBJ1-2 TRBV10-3 CAIMGGTVRGNNYGYTF TGTGCCATCATGGGGGGAACCGTCAGGGGCAACAACTATGGCTACACCTTC
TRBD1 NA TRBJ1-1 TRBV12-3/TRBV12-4 CASRGDRVTEAFF TGTGCCAGCAGGGGAGACAGGGTCACTGAAGCTTTCTTT
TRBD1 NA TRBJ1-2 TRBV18 CASSDMTGDHGYTF TGTGCCAGCTCCGATATGACAGGGGATCATGGCTACACCTTC
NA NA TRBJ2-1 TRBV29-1 CSVDGRVGEQFF TGCAGCGTTGACGGGCGGGTCGGGGAGCAGTTCTTC
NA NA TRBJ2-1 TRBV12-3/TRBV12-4 CASSLGRQDEQFF TGTGCCAGCAGTTTAGGGCGACAGGATGAGCAGTTCTTC
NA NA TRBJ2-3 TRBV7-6 CASSSLSGITDTQYF TGTGCCAGCAGCTCGCTTTCCGGGATTACAGATACGCAGTATTTT
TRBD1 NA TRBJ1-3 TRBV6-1 CASRQGSSGNTIYF TGTGCCAGCAGACAGGGGTCCTCGGGAAACACCATATATTTT
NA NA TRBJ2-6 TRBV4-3 CASSPEMGAGANVLTF TGCGCCAGCAGCCCAGAGATGGGGGCTGGGGCCAACGTCCTGACTTTC
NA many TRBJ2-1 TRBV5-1 CASSLVAGLNNEQFF TGCGCCAGCAGCTTGGTGGCGGGACTGAACAATGAGCAGTTCTTC
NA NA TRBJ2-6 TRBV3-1 CACSQEVGGSGANVLTF TGTGCCTGCAGCCAAGAGGTGGGGGGCTCTGGGGCCAACGTCCTGACTTTC
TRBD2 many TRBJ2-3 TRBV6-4 CASSGEAGGTDTQYF TGTGCCAGCAGTGGAGAGGCGGGGGGCACAGATACGCAGTATTTT
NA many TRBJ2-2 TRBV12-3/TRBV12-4 CASLLGGGQAGELFF TGTGCCAGCCTCCTGGGGGGGGGGCAGGCCGGGGAGCTGTTTTTT
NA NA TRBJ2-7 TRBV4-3 CASSQDSAAGEQYF TGCGCCAGCAGCCAAGATTCGGCTGCAGGCGAGCAGTACTTC
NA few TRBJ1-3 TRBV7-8 CASSFMGLNTIYF TGTGCCAGCAGCTTCATGGGGTTGAACACCATATATTTT
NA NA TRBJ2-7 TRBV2 CASTPAGKRYEQYF TGTGCCAGCACCCCCGCGGGGAAGCGGTACGAGCAGTACTTC